The 21 T cell receptor beta chains given below trace back to one sample, sequenced in a study of T cells in Graves' hyperthyroidism and ophthalmopathy. RNA transcripts gave rise to amplified TCR beta CDR3 regions. The TCR CDR3 first-round RT-PCR relied on the HTBI primer set. Using its own MiXCR run on the multiplex PCR reads, TCRdb lists one record per CDR3 protein. The table shows 550,000 to 800,000 distinct CDR3 sequences, with around 17% occurring only once. Source material: blood. The receptors shown here come from a young man with Graves' hyperthyroidism.

This clonotype was found many times. The chain carries TRBV28 and TRBJ2-3, with a weak D call TRBD2 (6 bases). Deletions cut 5 bases from V and 3 bases from J, with 18 bases between. From germline, CDR1 is MDHEN and CDR2 SYDVKM. The CDR3 spans 16 residues. CDR3 DNA: TGTGCCAGCAGTCCGCTTGGGGGGTCAAGGACAGATACGCAGTATTTT. This codes for CASSPLGGSRTDTQYF.

This clonotype was observed at least ten times. The V and J genes are TRBV10-3 and TRBJ2-1; D uncertain. CDR1 is ENHRY and CDR2 is SYGVKD in the germline V gene. The CDR3 is 15 residues long. V lost 10 bases to trimming and J lost 0 bases, with 16 bases between them. Written as DNA, the CDR3 is TGTGCCACGACTGGAACTGAGTCCTCCTACAATGAGCAGTTCTTC. It codes for CATTGTESSYNEQFF.

This clonotype was seen a few times. The chain couples TRBV29-1 to TRBJ2-1, with 11 bases identical to TRBD2. This CDR3 comprises 16 residues. Losses at the gene ends were 4 bases for V and 6 bases for J; bases not matched to a gene: 11. Germline lookup yields CDR1 SQVTM and CDR2 ANQGSEA. For the CDR3, the DNA is TGCAGCGTTGGGGGTTTAGCGGGAGGGGCGAGCAATGAGCAGTTCTTC. Its protein product is CSVGGLAGGASNEQFF.

The rearrangement joins TRBV20-1 to TRBJ1-4; no definite D call. CDR1 DFQATT and CDR2 SNEGSKA come from the germline V gene (reference sequence). Trimming took off 0 bases at V and 7 bases at J, with 12 bases between the two ends. The CDR3 covers 14 residues. In DNA form, the CDR3 reads TGCAGTGCTAGAGATTTCGGGGTTGGTGAAAAACTGTTTTTT. It specifies CSARDFGVGEKLFF.

This clonotype showed up many times. The chain recombines TRBV18 with TRBJ2-3; 7 bases agree with TRBD2. The CDR3 is 15 amino acids. CDR1 is KGHSH and CDR2 is LQKENI in the germline V gene. V trimming: 0 bases; J trimming: 4 bases; junction bases outside the gene matches: 4. CDR3 in DNA: TGTGCCAGCTCACCACCGTATGGGGGGGCAGATACGCAGTATTTT. Encoded protein: CASSPPYGGADTQYF.

In the case of this clonotype: With a much larger clone just one base away, this may be a read error. For the CDR3, the DNA is TGTGCCAGCAACCCACTACAGGTCCCTCAAGAGACCCAGTACTTC. This gives the protein CASNPLQVPQETQYF. This chain links TRBV11-3 with TRBJ2-5, with D possibly matching TRBD1 (5 bases). Trimming left V 7 bases short and J 2 bases short, with 17 bases between. The CDR3 consists of 15 residues. Germline V gene data show CDR1 as SGHNT and CDR2 as YENEEA. The full variable domain, completed using reference TRBV11-3 and TRBJ2-5, is EAGVVQSPRYKIIEKKQPVAFWCNPISGHNTLYWYLQNLGQGPELLIRYENEEAVDDSQLPKDRFSAERLKGVDSTLKIQPAELGDSAVYLCASNPLQVPQETQYFGPGTRLLVL.

This clonotype was seen ten or more times. CDR3 amino acids: CASSRFSGVQETQYF. The CDR3 DNA follows: TGTGCCAGCAGTCGTTTTAGCGGGGTTCAAGAGACCCAGTACTTC. This sequence joins TRBV6-1 and TRBJ2-5; TRBD2 matches at 8 bases. The germline V gene encodes CDR1 MNHNS and CDR2 SASEGT. The CDR3 contains 15 residues. The J segment lost 2 bases and the V segment lost 5 bases, leaving 7 bases of the junction unmatched.

This clonotype was seen repeatedly, ten times or more. This sequence joins TRBV2 and TRBJ1-5, with TRBD1 matching over 7 bases. Germline CDR1 is SNHLY and CDR2 is FYNNEI. V trimming: 6 bases; J trimming: 1 base; junction bases outside the gene matches: 3. This CDR3 has 14 amino acids. DNA for the CDR3: TGTGCCAGCAGGCCGGGACAGAGCAATCAGCCCCAGCATTTT. This sequence encodes CASRPGQSNQPQHF.

This clonotype was seen a handful of times. V gene TRBV12-5 combines with J gene TRBJ1-5; 7 bases agree with TRBD1. V gave up 7 bases and J gave up 6 bases; unmatched junction bases: 6. The germline V gene encodes CDR1 LGHNT and CDR2 FRNRAP. This CDR3 contains 13 residues. CDR3 sequence reads: CASAAAGGQPQHF. The CDR3 coding sequence is TGTGCTAGTGCCGCGGCAGGGGGTCAGCCCCAGCATTTT.

This clonotype was recorded many times. The chain combines TRBV2 with TRBJ2-3, with 8 positions matching TRBD1. Per the germline V gene, CDR1 is SNHLY and CDR2 is FYNNEI. The length of the CDR3 is 14 residues. Losses at the gene ends were 6 bases for V and 2 bases for J; bases not matched to a gene: 4. The CDR3 DNA reads as TGTGCCAGCAGCGGACAGGGTTTCACAGATACGCAGTATTTT. Amino acids: CASSGQGFTDTQYF.

In its sample, this clonotype was seen many times. V is TRBV2 and J is TRBJ2-2; D is perhaps TRBD2 (5 bases). CDR3 length: 15 residues. V lost 2 bases, J lost 4 bases, and 11 bases lay in between. Per the germline V gene, CDR1 is SNHLY and CDR2 is FYNNEI. The CDR3: CASSELASFTGELFF. The CDR3 DNA reads TGTGCCAGCAGTGAATTGGCTAGCTTCACCGGGGAGCTGTTTTTT.

This clonotype has a handful of counts. The rearrangement joins TRBV4-3 to TRBJ1-5, with D possibly TRBD1 on 5 matching bases. The CDR3 has 15 amino acids. Germline V gene data show CDR1 as LGHNA and CDR2 as YSLEER. Between the trimmed V and J ends, which lost 0 bases and 5 bases, there was a span of 11 bases. CDR3 DNA sequence: TGCGCCAGCAGCCAAGATGGGGGGGGGGATCAGCCCCAGCATTTT. Translation: CASSQDGGGDQPQHF.

The chain employs TRBV19 and TRBJ2-7; D not resolved. The ends were cut back, 4 bases at V and 1 base at J, with 8 bases in the middle. This CDR3 has 13 residues. The germline V gene has CDR1 LNHDA and CDR2 SQIVND (reference sequence). The CDR3 here is CASSTAMSYEQYF. Written as DNA, the CDR3 is TGTGCCAGTAGTACAGCCATGTCCTACGAGCAGTACTTC.

This chain links TRBV20-1 with TRBJ1-5; D uncertain. Germline CDR1 and CDR2: DFQATT and SNEGSKA (reference sequence). V lost 2 bases, J lost 0 bases, and 11 bases lay in between. The CDR3 has 15 amino acids. The CDR3 DNA reads TGCAGTGCTAGAAAGCGAGGTTTTAGCAATCAGCCCCAGCATTTT. It yields the protein CSARKRGFSNQPQHF.

This clonotype was detected ten times or more. The chain combines TRBV18 with TRBJ1-2; D not certain. Trimming removed 3 bases from V and 4 bases from J, with 9 bases in between. CDR1 KGHSH and CDR2 LQKENI come from the germline V gene. The CDR3 runs to 13 residues. CDR3 loop: CASSPTEIYGYTF. CDR3 bases: TGTGCCAGCTCACCCACAGAGATCTATGGCTACACCTTC.

This clonotype was recorded many times. The gene calls are TRBV28 and TRBJ2-3; 10 nucleotides align to TRBD1. The CDR3 consists of 17 residues. Germline loops: CDR1 MDHEN, CDR2 SYDVKM. V lost 4 bases to trimming and J lost 4 bases; unmatched junction nucleotides: 11. The CDR3, as DNA: TGTGCCAGCAGTTCGTACCCGACAGGGGGCAGAGCAGATACGCAGTATTTT. As protein: CASSSYPTGGRADTQYF.

This clonotype has more than one count but fewer than ten. The genes are TRBV28 and TRBJ2-7; 8 nucleotides line up with TRBD1. With 5 bases clipped from V and 2 bases from J, the junction kept 5 bases outside the gene matches. The CDR3 covers 14 residues. CDR1 is MDHEN and CDR2 is SYDVKM in the germline V gene. CDR3 loop: CASSKTGVPYEQYF. CDR3 DNA: TGTGCCAGCAGTAAGACAGGGGTCCCCTACGAGCAGTACTTC.

This clonotype came up many times. The chain employs TRBV27 and TRBJ2-7; no definite D call. The V and J ends lost 2 bases and 3 bases respectively, with 14 bases between them. The CDR3 loop spans 15 amino acids. CDR1 is MNHEY, CDR2 SMNVEV, per germline (reference sequence). CDR3: CASSLKGNGVYEQYF. The CDR3 region has the DNA TGTGCCAGCAGTTTAAAAGGGAACGGCGTCTACGAGCAGTACTTC.

This clonotype came up many times. The chain is built from TRBV30 and TRBJ1-6; D is ambiguous. Germline lookup yields CDR1 GTSNPN and CDR2 SVGIG (reference sequence). The CDR3 spans 11 residues. V gave up 2 bases and J gave up 14 bases, with 10 bases separating them. The chain's CDR3 is CAWSRLEALHF. Here the CDR3 DNA reads TGTGCCTGGAGTCGGTTGGAGGCCCTCCACTTT.

The CDR3 nucleotides are TGTGCCACCAGTGGTACAGGTAATCAGCCCCAGCATTTT. Protein sequence: CATSGTGNQPQHF. The genes are TRBV24-1 and TRBJ1-5; D perhaps matches TRBD1 (5 bases). CDR1 is KGHDR, CDR2 SFDVKD, per germline. CDR3 length: 13 residues. Between the trimmed V and J ends, which lost 5 bases and 4 bases, there was a span of 8 bases.

The rearrangement uses TRBV12-3 or TRBV12-4 and TRBJ1-1; possible D gene TRBD1, 6 bases. V was trimmed by 5 bases and J by 6 bases, leaving 13 bases between them. This CDR3 is built from 13 residues. CDR3 nucleotides: TGTGCCAGCAGTCCCAGGAGGGGGTCTGAAGCTTTCTTT. This sequence encodes CASSPRRGSEAFF.